This TCR beta chain was obtained from a study of cytomegalovirus exposure and HLA in healthy donors. Unrecorded for this donor was the CMV serostatus. Study-level findings and limits: Reportedly, TCR beta sequences accurately predicted HLA-A and HLA-B alleles in most subjects. V- and J-gene trimming in TCR beta was tied to a missense DCLRE1C variant by an analysis performed later. 150 or so TCR beta chains were listed as cytomegalovirus-associated.

This clone was counted only a few times. Its target is unknown. V gave up 6 bases and J gave up 2 bases, with 20 bases separating them. The CDR3 extends over 16 amino acids. Germline loops: CDR1 WSHSY, CDR2 SAAADI. The PCR was carried out with 60 Vbeta primers and 13 Jbeta primers. The assay was immunoSEQ multiplex PCR, and TCRdb's table has in-frame clones only and misses some. The table shows around 150,000 clones, with roughly 80% occurring only once. Sequenced material: PBMCs. The origin of this receptor is a human donor in good health. The genes are TRBV10-2 and TRBJ2-7; tentative D call: TRBD1 (5 bases). The CDR3 here is CASSPTATMSTYEQYF. The CDR3 nucleotides are TGCGCCAGCAGCCCGACAGCTACCATGAGCACCTACGAGCAGTACTTC.